These 28 T cell receptor beta chains were all obtained from the same sample, sequenced in a study of T-cell reconstitution after alpha-beta-depleted transplantation in children. Molecular barcoding with unique molecular identifiers was used for the TCRbeta library. TCRdb called the PCR reads again in MiXCR, with one record for every CDR3 protein. The top ten clones hold about half of a sample with 60,000 to 85,000 distinct CDR3 sequences, about a sixth of them seen once. Sequenced material: PBMCs, mostly from graft donor cells, taken 360 days after TCRalphabeta/CD19-depleted stem cell transplant. All receptors derive from a male patient between 2 and 15 years old who had a stem cell transplant for acute lymphoblastic leukemia, so the T cells may come from the graft donor.

The V and J genes are TRBV5-1 and TRBJ2-1, with D perhaps matching TRBD2 (6 bases). The CDR3 totals 15 residues. CDR1 SGHRS and CDR2 YFSETQ come from the germline V gene. The V end was cut by 0 bases, the J end by 5 bases, with 12 bases between. The chain's CDR3 is CASSLAGWGDNEQFF. As DNA, the CDR3 is TGCGCCAGCAGCTTGGCAGGGTGGGGGGACAATGAGCAGTTCTTC.

In its sample, this clonotype was seen a few times. The chain joins TRBV5-1 to TRBJ1-1; unclear D gene. The germline V and J ends were trimmed by 2 bases and 1 base, with 9 bases remaining between them. This CDR3 region has 14 residues. Looked up from germline, CDR1 is SGHRS and CDR2 is YFSETQ. As DNA, the CDR3 is TGCGCCAGCAGCTTAGAGGGATGGAACACTGAAGCTTTCTTT. Its protein product is CASSLEGWNTEAFF. Variable domain in full (rest from reference TRBV5-1 and TRBJ1-1): KAGVTQTPRYLIKTRGQQVTLSCSPISGHRSVSWYQQTPGQGLQFLFEYFSETQRNKGNFPGRFSGRQFSNSRSEMNVSTLELGDSALYLCASSLEGWNTEAFFGQGTRLTVV.

The chain uses TRBV12-3 or TRBV12-4 and TRBJ1-2; D remains unclear. V was trimmed by 5 bases and J by 0 bases, leaving 4 bases between them. The CDR3 spans 12 residues. The CDR3 bases are TGTGCCAGCAGTCAGCCTAACTATGGCTACACCTTC. Protein sequence: CASSQPNYGYTF.

The rearrangement joins TRBV21-1 to TRBJ2-1; the table calls TRBD2, which could not be checked here. TRBV21-1 represents a pseudogene. There are 15 residues in the CDR3. In DNA form, the CDR3 reads TGTGCCAGCAGCAACCTAGCGGGGACCTACAATGAGCAGTTCTTC. Translation: CASSNLAGTYNEQFF.

The V and J genes are TRBV10-3 and TRBJ2-7; 13 nucleotides align to TRBD2. Losses at the gene ends were 5 bases for V and 6 bases for J; bases not matched to a gene: 22. CDR3 length equals 20 residues. Germline lookup yields CDR1 ENHRY and CDR2 SYGVKD. DNA of the CDR3: TGTGCCATCAGTCCAAGTTCCTCCCCTACTAGCGGGAGGGCACAGGGCGAGCAGTACTTC. Its translation: CAISPSSSPTSGRAQGEQYF.

This clonotype was seen a handful of times. This sequence joins TRBV7-9 and TRBJ2-7; D gene unclear. Trimming cost V 1 base and J 5 bases, with 9 bases left between them. CDR3 size: 13 residues. Germline assignment: CDR1 SEHNR and CDR2 FQNEAQ (reference sequence). The CDR3 DNA follows: TGTGCCAGCAGCTTAGGACGGCCCAACGAGCAGTACTTC. Its protein product is CASSLGRPNEQYF. The full variable domain, with the rest looked up from reference TRBV7-9 and TRBJ2-7, is DTGVSQNPRHKITKRGQNVTFRCDPISEHNRLYWYRQTLGQGPEFLTYFQNEAQLEKSRLLSDRFSAERPKGSFSTLEIQRTEQGDSAMYLCASSLGRPNEQYFGPGTRLTVT.

The chain recombines TRBV5-1 with TRBJ2-1, with 9 bases lining up with TRBD2. The germline CDR1 and CDR2 sequences are SGHRS and YFSETQ. V lost 1 base, J lost 6 bases, and 5 bases stayed unmatched. The CDR3 sequence is 15 residues long. The CDR3 region is CASSLNGLAFNEQFF. The CDR3 nucleotides are TGCGCCAGCAGCTTGAATGGACTAGCGTTCAATGAGCAGTTCTTC.

This clonotype was detected a few times. V and J are TRBV25-1 and TRBJ2-1; 8 bases are a match to TRBD2. The CDR3 extends over 14 amino acids. After removal of 7 bases from V and 9 bases from J, the junction contained 11 bases not matched to a gene. Germline assignment: CDR1 MGHDK and CDR2 SYGVNS. The CDR3 sequence is CASIWLAGSAEQFF. CDR3 sequence (DNA): TGTGCCAGCATTTGGTTAGCGGGATCGGCTGAGCAGTTCTTC.

This clonotype appeared many times. CDR3 DNA: TGTGCAGACCTGGGACCCGCAGGGGAGCAGTACTTC. Translation gives CADLGPAGEQYF. The rearrangement joins TRBV7-9 to TRBJ2-7; TRBD1 or TRBD2 may be the D gene (5 bases each). The CDR3 is 12 amino acids. Germline V CDR1 and CDR2: SEHNR, FQNEAQ (reference sequence).

The chain joins TRBV20-1 to TRBJ1-6; D uncertain. Between the trimmed V and J ends, which lost 2 bases and 0 bases, there was a span of 2 bases. CDR1 DFQATT and CDR2 SNEGSKA come from the germline V gene (reference sequence). The CDR3 contains 13 residues. The CDR3 nucleotides read TGCAGTGCTAGACTCTCCTATAATTCACCCCTCCACTTT. Its translation is CSARLSYNSPLHF.

This clonotype was detected many times. The gene calls are TRBV12-3 or TRBV12-4 and TRBJ2-5, with D tentatively TRBD2 (5 bases). V lost 7 bases to trimming and J lost 6 bases, with 15 bases between them. The CDR3 is made up of 13 amino acids. In nucleotides, the CDR3 is TGTGCCAGCAAAAGCGGCGCAGGAAAGACCCAGTACTTC. Translated, it gives CASKSGAGKTQYF.

This clonotype was seen repeatedly, ten times or more. This rearrangement joins TRBV19 to TRBJ2-1; 10 bases are a match to TRBD2. Per germline, CDR1 LNHDA and CDR2 SQIVND (reference sequence). V trimming: 6 bases; J trimming: 1 base; junction bases outside the gene matches: 6. This CDR3 is built from 16 residues. CDR3 region: CASSLGTSASYNEQFF. The CDR3 nucleotides are TGTGCCAGTAGCCTCGGGACTAGCGCGTCCTACAATGAGCAGTTCTTC. The full variable domain, with the rest looked up from reference TRBV19 and TRBJ2-1, is DGGITQSPKYLFRKEGQNVTLSCEQNLNHDAMYWYRQDPGQGLRLIYYSQIVNDFQKGDIAEGYSVSREKKESFPLTVTSAQKNPTAFYLCASSLGTSASYNEQFFGPGTRLTVL.

This clonotype was recorded a few times. The chain combines TRBV29-1 with TRBJ1-6; 7 nucleotides align to TRBD1. V was pared by 5 bases and J by 14 bases, with 9 bases of the junction left unmatched. This CDR3 contains 12 residues. In germline, CDR1 is SQVTM, CDR2 ANQGSEA. The CDR3 nucleotides are TGCAGCGTTCTGGGACAGAGAAACACCCTCCACTTT. Its translation is CSVLGQRNTLHF. The entire variable domain, with the rest obtained from reference TRBV29-1 and TRBJ1-6, is as follows: SAVISQKPSRDICQRGTSLTIQCQVDSQVTMMFWYRQQPGQSLTLIATANQGSEATYESGFVIDKFPISRPNLTFSTLTVSNMSPEDSSIYLCSVLGQRNTLHFGNGTRLTVT.

The CDR3: CASSRGGVRNEQFF. DNA for the CDR3: TGTGCCAGCAGCCGAGGTGGAGTGCGGAATGAGCAGTTCTTC. The V gene is TRBV7-9, the J gene TRBJ2-1; D call uncertain. V was cut by 5 bases and J by 7 bases, with 15 bases left in between. This CDR3 contains 14 residues. CDR1 is SEHNR, CDR2 FQNEAQ, per germline (reference sequence).

V and J are TRBV6-1 and TRBJ2-3, with D perhaps TRBD1 (5 bases). Per germline, CDR1 MNHNS and CDR2 SASEGT. The CDR3 is 14 amino acids. The ends were cut back, 6 bases at V and 5 bases at J, with 15 bases in the middle. The CDR3 bases are TGTGCCAGCAGGCAGGGTGGACGTAAAGATACGCAGTATTTT. Protein: CASRQGGRKDTQYF.

This rearrangement joins TRBV7-2 to TRBJ2-7; D is perhaps TRBD2 (6 bases). V lost 1 base and J 1 base, leaving 11 bases between the germline ends. The germline V gene encodes CDR1 SGHTA and CDR2 FQGNSA. The CDR3 contains 15 residues. The CDR3 DNA sequence: TGTGCCAGCAGCTTAGTAGCGGCTCTATCCTACGAGCAGTACTTC. Its protein product is CASSLVAALSYEQYF.

The chain joins TRBV24-1 to TRBJ2-2, with D tentatively TRBD2 (6 bases). Germline V CDR1 and CDR2: KGHDR, SFDVKD. The CDR3 runs to 17 residues. V was pared by 4 bases and J by 0 bases, with 14 bases between. The CDR3 spells CATSDLWGTANTGELFF. The CDR3 DNA follows: TGTGCCACCAGTGACCTTTGGGGGACTGCGAACACCGGGGAGCTGTTTTTT.

The sample holds many counts of this clonotype. The rearrangement joins TRBV11-2 to TRBJ2-5; 9 bases fit TRBD2. The CDR3 is 16 amino acids. CDR1 is SGHAT, CDR2 FQNNGV, per germline. The V segment lost 0 bases and the J segment 4 bases; nucleotides outside the gene matches: 6. CDR3 residues: CASSLEWREGTETQYF. CDR3 sequence (DNA): TGTGCCAGCAGCTTAGAATGGCGGGAGGGGACAGAGACCCAGTACTTC.

This clonotype has more than one count but fewer than ten. The genes are TRBV4-2 and TRBJ2-1, with D possibly matching TRBD2 (5 bases). Germline V CDR1 and CDR2: LGHNA, YNFKEQ. Trimming shortened V by 0 bases and J by 0 bases, and 9 bases separated the two germline ends. This CDR3 has 16 amino acids. CDR3 residues: CASSQEAVGSYNEQFF. CDR3 nucleotides: TGTGCCAGCAGCCAAGAAGCGGTTGGCTCCTACAATGAGCAGTTCTTC.

The chain has TRBV6-2 or TRBV6-3 and TRBJ2-7; 9 bases match TRBD2. The CDR3 spans 15 residues. The germline CDR1 and CDR2 sequences are MNHEY and SVGEGT. Trimming took 6 bases from V and 2 from J; bases not matched to a gene: 8. CDR3 bases: TGTGCCAGCAGAGACCTAGCGGGGAACACCTACGAGCAGTACTTC. Protein: CASRDLAGNTYEQYF.

This clonotype was counted only a few times. The chain employs TRBV11-2 and TRBJ2-5, with unresolved D. The V end lost 1 base, the J end lost 7 bases, and 22 bases lay between the germline ends. Germline assignment: CDR1 SGHAT and CDR2 FQNNGV. The CDR3 spans 17 residues. This CDR3 is CASSLVPSDSVVGTQYF. As DNA, the CDR3 is TGTGCCAGCAGCTTAGTCCCGTCCGATTCGGTAGTCGGGACCCAGTACTTC.

Comments on this clonotype: Relative to the germline gene, one junction end is altered; a read error may explain this. The gene calls are TRBV29-1 and TRBJ2-1; TRBD2 matches at 7 bases. The CDR3 sequence is 14 residues long. The germline V gene encodes CDR1 SQVTM and CDR2 ANQGSEA. The chain's CDR3 is CSVVGGSPWNEQIF. The DNA for the CDR3 is TGCAGCGTTGTCGGCGGGAGCCCTTGGAATGAGCAGATCTTC.

This clonotype was counted between two and nine times. Here the CDR3 reads CASSLASGRNYEQYF. The CDR3 DNA reads TGTGCCAGCAGCTTAGCTAGCGGGAGGAATTACGAGCAGTACTTC. The chain is built from TRBV7-9 and TRBJ2-7; 10 bases match TRBD2. Germline assignment: CDR1 SEHNR and CDR2 FQNEAQ (reference sequence). The CDR3 covers 15 residues. With V trimmed by 0 bases and J by 4 bases, 3 bases remained unmatched.

At least ten counts were recorded for this clonotype. The V and J genes are TRBV7-9 and TRBJ2-1; tentatively, D is TRBD1 or TRBD2 (7 bases each). The V gene's germline CDR1 is SEHNR and CDR2 FQNEAQ (reference sequence). The CDR3 is 12 residues long. The V and J ends lost 3 bases and 15 bases respectively, with 15 bases between them. CDR3 residues: CASSLGGGDAFF. Written as DNA, the CDR3 is TGTGCCAGCAGCTTGGGAGGGGGCGATGCGTTCTTC.

Only a few counts were recorded for this clonotype. J is TRBJ2-3 and V is TRBV12-3 or TRBV12-4; D unresolved. CDR3 length: 11 amino acids. The ends were cut back, 1 base at V and 13 bases at J, with 9 bases in the middle. The CDR3 here is CASSLGVWKYF. CDR3 DNA: TGTGCCAGCAGTTTAGGGGTCTGGAAGTATTTT.

This clonotype has just a few counts. The chain combines TRBV27 with TRBJ2-4; TRBD2 is a possible D gene (6 bases). The V end was cut by 5 bases, the J end by 0 bases, with 14 bases between. This CDR3 region has 16 residues. Germline V gene lookup returns CDR1 MNHEY and CDR2 SMNVEV (reference sequence). The CDR3 loop reads CASSTIRGLAKNIQYF. In nucleotides, the CDR3 is TGTGCCAGCAGTACCATCCGGGGACTAGCCAAAAACATTCAGTACTTC.

There are a few counts of this clonotype. The rearrangement links TRBV5-1 to TRBJ2-1; D unresolved. This CDR3 is built from 11 residues. From germline, CDR1 is SGHRS and CDR2 YFSETQ. Deletions cut 5 bases from V and 6 bases from J, with 6 bases between. The CDR3 region has the DNA TGCGCCAGCAGTTCAATCAATGAGCAGTTCTTC. As protein: CASSSINEQFF.

The V call is TRBV20-1, the J call TRBJ2-1; D tentatively fits TRBD1 or TRBD2 (6 bases each). This CDR3 is built from 13 residues. V was trimmed by 4 bases and J by 6 bases, leaving 13 bases between them. Germline CDR1 and CDR2: DFQATT and SNEGSKA (reference sequence). The CDR3 DNA sequence: TGCAGTGCTATGGGGGGCCGGGGCAATGAGCAGTTCTTC. Translation gives CSAMGGRGNEQFF.